These T cell receptor beta chains were read from a single sample in a study of response to subunit inactivated influenza vaccine. TCRdb re-derived calls from the RT-PCR reads in MiXCR, one entry per CDR3 protein. The sample includes approximately 700,000 distinct CDR3 sequences, over 11% of them seen just once. The source was PBMCs from blood, collected less than 15 days before vaccination. The receptors here all came from a man aged 50-59 years who received an inactivated influenza vaccine. The CDR3 runs from the conserved cysteine through the conserved F or W. D genes are given only for firm matches. Clone size, where shown, is once, few, many, or a class for clones that have expanded.

TGTGCCAGCAGCCCTTTGGGAGCTAGCACAGATACGCAGTATTTT	CASSPLGASTDTQYF	TRBV28	few	TRBJ2-3	NA
TGTGCCAGCAGCGTGATGAACTCCAGGGAGACCCAGTACTTC	CASSVMNSRETQYF	TRBV5-5	NA	TRBJ2-5	NA
TGTGCCAGCTCCGAGGGTAATCAGCCCCAGCATTTT	CASSEGNQPQHF	TRBV25-1	many	TRBJ1-5	NA
TGTGCCAGCAGCTTAGGCGTTAATCAGGGGGCGCCGGGCGGGGAGCTGTTTTTT	CASSLGVNQGAPGGELFF	TRBV7-2	few	TRBJ2-2	TRBD1
TGTGCCAGCGCCTCGGGTTATGGGAATCAGCCCCAGCATTTT	CASASGYGNQPQHF	TRBV5-5	few	TRBJ1-5	NA
TGTGCCAGCAGCCCGGGACTAGCTCCTTACGAGCAGTACTTC	CASSPGLAPYEQYF	TRBV12-3/TRBV12-4	NA	TRBJ2-7	TRBD2
TGTGCCAGCAGCTTAGTGGTGTCGGGGTCGTTATACAATGAGCAGTTCTTC	CASSLVVSGSLYNEQFF	TRBV7-2	NA	TRBJ2-1	NA
TGTGCTAGTGGTTTGATGAGCGGGAGAATGAATGAGCAGTTCTTC	CASGLMSGRMNEQFF	TRBV12-5	few	TRBJ2-1	TRBD2
TGCGCCAGCAGCTGGACTAGCGGGGAATACGAGCAGTACTTC	CASSWTSGEYEQYF	TRBV5-1	NA	TRBJ2-7	TRBD2
TGTGCCAGCAGCAGGTTTAGCAATCAGCCCCAGCATTTT	CASSRFSNQPQHF	TRBV25-1	many	TRBJ1-5	NA
TGTGCCAGCAGCCCACCCACCATGACAGCTCGTGGCACCGGGGAGCTGTTTTTT	CASSPPTMTARGTGELFF	TRBV11-2	few	TRBJ2-2	NA
TGTGCCAGCAGTTACCGGGACAGTCAAGAGACCCAGTACTTC	CASSYRDSQETQYF	TRBV6-2/TRBV6-3	NA	TRBJ2-5	TRBD1
TGTGCCAGCAGCTTATTCAGCCCCCCCGGGAATGAGCAGTTCTTC	CASSLFSPPGNEQFF	TRBV11-2	few	TRBJ2-1	NA
TGTGCCAGCAGCGCAGCAAGGGGTGGCAATCAGCCCCAGCATTTT	CASSAARGGNQPQHF	TRBV7-2	NA	TRBJ1-5	NA
TGTGCCAGCAGTCCGGGGGGGGCAAACACTGAAGCTTTCTTT	CASSPGGANTEAFF	TRBV27	few	TRBJ1-1	NA
TGTGCCAGCAGTCCGCAGCCCCGTTCCTACGAGCAGTACTTC	CASSPQPRSYEQYF	TRBV12-3/TRBV12-4	many	TRBJ2-7	NA
TGCGCCAGCAGAAGGACAGGGGGGGTACACGAGCAGTACTTC	CASRRTGGVHEQYF	TRBV10-1	few	TRBJ2-7	TRBD1
TGTGCCAGCAGTGAACGAGGGACAAGTACCTACGAGCAGTACTTC	CASSERGTSTYEQYF	TRBV2	NA	TRBJ2-7	NA
TGCAGCGTTACCTTCATGCTGTACAATGAGCAGTTCTTC	CSVTFMLYNEQFF	TRBV29-1	few	TRBJ2-1	NA
TGCAGTGCGATAACCACAGGGAACACCGGGGAGCTGTTTTTT	CSAITTGNTGELFF	TRBV20-1	few	TRBJ2-2	NA
TGTGCCAGCAGTTTGGAGGGGGCCCCTCATGAGCAGTTCTTC	CASSLEGAPHEQFF	TRBV12-3/TRBV12-4	few	TRBJ2-1	NA
TGTGCCAGCAGCTTAGGAGTTGCGGGGGAGTCCGGGGAGCTGTTTTTT	CASSLGVAGESGELFF	TRBV7-9	few	TRBJ2-2	TRBD2
TGTGCCACATGTGAAATTGGCGGGGCGAACACCGGGGAGCTGTTTTTT	CATCEIGGANTGELFF	TRBV27	few	TRBJ2-2	NA
TGTGCCAGCAGTTTTTCTACTGGGGACGAGCAGTACTTC	CASSFSTGDEQYF	TRBV12-3/TRBV12-4	many	TRBJ2-7	NA
TGCAGTGCTAGAGCAGCACCACTTGGGGGGAACATTCAGTACTTC	CSARAAPLGGNIQYF	TRBV20-1	NA	TRBJ2-4	NA
TGTGCCAGCAGTTTTGTGGGAGCGAACACTGAAGCTTTCTTT	CASSFVGANTEAFF	TRBV12-3/TRBV12-4	few	TRBJ1-1	NA
TGCGCCAGCAGCCAAAGACAGGGGGCTCGGTGGAACATTCAGTACTTC	CASSQRQGARWNIQYF	TRBV5-1	NA	TRBJ2-4	TRBD1
TGTGCCAGCAGCCGCTTCAGGGAGAATGGCTACACCTTC	CASSRFRENGYTF	TRBV4-2	few	TRBJ1-2	NA
TGTGCCAGCTCACCCCTCCCTGAGAACACTGAAGCTTTCTTT	CASSPLPENTEAFF	TRBV18	few	TRBJ1-1	NA
TGCAGTGTCCAAAGATCATGGGATGAGCAGTTCTTC	CSVQRSWDEQFF	TRBV20-1	NA	TRBJ2-1	NA
TGTGCCACCAGCGGGGGTGATTTTTCCAATCAGCCCCAGCATTTT	CATSGGDFSNQPQHF	TRBV15	few	TRBJ1-5	NA
TGCGCCAGCAGCTTGGCTGGGACAGGAGGCCAAGAGACCCAGTACTTC	CASSLAGTGGQETQYF	TRBV5-1	NA	TRBJ2-5	TRBD1
TGCAGTGCTAGGTTGGGACAGGGTTACTACGAGCAGTACTTC	CSARLGQGYYEQYF	TRBV20-1	few	TRBJ2-7	TRBD1
TGTGCCAGCAGCCCCCGACGGAAGTCGGGAGTCTCCTACGAGCAGTACTTC	CASSPRRKSGVSYEQYF	TRBV3-1	NA	TRBJ2-7	NA
TGTGCCACCAGCAGCCCGACAGGCTATGGCTACACCTTC	CATSSPTGYGYTF	TRBV15	few	TRBJ1-2	NA
TGTGCCAGCAGTTTATTAAGGCGTAGCGGACAGGGGGCGGGGGAGCAGTACTTC	CASSLLRRSGQGAGEQYF	TRBV27	NA	TRBJ2-7	TRBD1
TGTGCTAGTGGTTTGGGGCAGGGGTCCTACAATGAGCAGTTCTTC	CASGLGQGSYNEQFF	TRBV12-5	NA	TRBJ2-1	NA
TGTGCCAGCAGTTCCCGATCCGGGACAGACTACTATGGCTACACCTTC	CASSSRSGTDYYGYTF	TRBV6-5	NA	TRBJ1-2	TRBD1
TGTGCCAGCAGACAGAGCAGGAGCTCTGGGGCCAACGTCCTGACTTTC	CASRQSRSSGANVLTF	TRBV25-1	NA	TRBJ2-6	NA
TGTGCCAGCAGTGACCAGCAACAGATGAACACTGAAGCTTTCTTT	CASSDQQQMNTEAFF	TRBV6-1	few	TRBJ1-1	NA
TGTGCCAGCTCACCAACAGGGGGAACCTACGAGCAGTACTTC	CASSPTGGTYEQYF	TRBV18	few	TRBJ2-7	TRBD1
TGCGCCAGCAGCCAAGTGGGCTCCGAACCAAACAATGAGCAGTTCTTC	CASSQVGSEPNNEQFF	TRBV4-3	NA	TRBJ2-1	NA
TGTGCCAGCAGCCATTCGTCGGGACGGATATACGAGCAGTACTTC	CASSHSSGRIYEQYF	TRBV14	NA	TRBJ2-7	NA
TGTGCCAGCAGCTTAGCCCAAGAACTGTCCCAGTACTTC	CASSLAQELSQYF	TRBV7-9	few	TRBJ2-5	NA
TGCAGCGTTGGAGACAGGCGGTTGAGAGGTGCAGATACGCAGTATTTT	CSVGDRRLRGADTQYF	TRBV29-1	NA	TRBJ2-3	NA